This is a list of T cell receptor beta chains from one sample in a study of siplizumab effects on memory and regulatory T cells. Libraries were prepared by immunoSEQ multiplex PCR; TCRdb keeps only in-frame clonotypes and omits some of them. The data show about 91,000 clones, roughly 93% seen once. Sequencing was carried out using CD8+ T cells sorted from blood. The receptors were sampled from a human donor in good health. Both conserved end residues are part of each CDR3. A D gene is named only where the DNA matches it firmly. The listing skips clone size in some rows; elsewhere it reads once, few, many or a size class.

abundance: NA
v_gene: TRBV4-2
d_gene: NA
j_gene: TRBJ1-1
CDR3aa: CASSHVGENTEAFF
CDR3nt: TGTGCCAGCAGCCACGTGGGAGAGAACACTGAAGCTTTCTTT

abundance: NA
v_gene: TRBV15
d_gene: TRBD1
j_gene: TRBJ2-7
CDR3aa: CATSPRQGAWEQYF
CDR3nt: TGTGCCACCTCCCCTCGGCAGGGGGCGTGGGAGCAGTACTTC

abundance: NA
v_gene: TRBV5-8
d_gene: TRBD1
j_gene: TRBJ1-1
CDR3aa: CASSLNRGRKTTEAFF
CDR3nt: TGTGCCAGCAGCTTAAACAGGGGGCGCAAGACCACTGAAGCTTTCTTT

abundance: once
v_gene: TRBV7-8
d_gene: NA
j_gene: TRBJ1-2
CDR3aa: CASSLRPGNYGYTF
CDR3nt: TGTGCCAGCAGCTTAAGGCCGGGAAACTATGGCTACACCTTC

abundance: NA
v_gene: TRBV4-1
d_gene: NA
j_gene: TRBJ2-7
CDR3aa: CASSQAANSYEQYF
CDR3nt: TGCGCCAGCAGCCAAGCGGCGAACTCCTACGAGCAGTACTTC

abundance: NA
v_gene: TRBV6-5
d_gene: TRBD1
j_gene: TRBJ1-2
CDR3aa: CASSPGQFNYGYTF
CDR3nt: TGTGCCAGCAGCCCGGGACAGTTTAACTATGGCTACACCTTC

abundance: NA
v_gene: TRBV7-3
d_gene: NA
j_gene: TRBJ2-1
CDR3aa: CASSLLGINEQFF
CDR3nt: TGTGCCAGCAGCTTATTGGGGATCAATGAGCAGTTCTTC

abundance: NA
v_gene: TRBV30
d_gene: TRBD2
j_gene: TRBJ2-7
CDR3aa: CAWNPGTSGYEQYF
CDR3nt: TGTGCCTGGAATCCCGGGACTAGCGGATACGAGCAGTACTTC

abundance: NA
v_gene: TRBV7-3
d_gene: TRBD2
j_gene: TRBJ2-3
CDR3aa: CASSFTGTSGRYTQYF
CDR3nt: TGTGCCAGCAGCTTCACTGGGACTAGCGGGAGATATACGCAGTATTTT

abundance: NA
v_gene: TRBV5-6
d_gene: NA
j_gene: TRBJ2-1
CDR3aa: CASSLASGLQYWNEQFF
CDR3nt: TGTGCCAGCAGCTTGGCTTCAGGGTTACAGTATTGGAATGAGCAGTTCTTC

abundance: NA
v_gene: TRBV2
d_gene: TRBD1
j_gene: TRBJ1-1
CDR3aa: CASSVPTGTGANTEAFF
CDR3nt: TGTGCCAGCAGTGTCCCAACCGGGACAGGAGCGAACACTGAAGCTTTCTTT

abundance: NA
v_gene: TRBV20-1
d_gene: NA
j_gene: TRBJ1-2
CDR3aa: CSVSYGYTF
CDR3nt: TGCAGTGTTAGTTATGGCTACACCTTC

abundance: NA
v_gene: TRBV7-3
d_gene: NA
j_gene: TRBJ1-2
CDR3aa: CASSLSGEESGYTF
CDR3nt: TGTGCCAGCAGCTTATCCGGGGAGGAGAGTGGCTACACCTTC

abundance: NA
v_gene: TRBV5-1
d_gene: TRBD2
j_gene: TRBJ2-5
CDR3aa: CASSLAGGQETQYF
CDR3nt: TGCGCCAGCAGCTTAGCGGGGGGCCAAGAGACCCAGTACTTC

abundance: NA
v_gene: TRBV11-3
d_gene: TRBD2
j_gene: TRBJ2-2
CDR3aa: CASSSRLAGPGELFF
CDR3nt: TGTGCCAGCAGCTCGAGACTAGCGGGACCCGGGGAGCTGTTTTTT

abundance: NA
v_gene: TRBV7-9
d_gene: NA
j_gene: TRBJ2-5
CDR3aa: CASSPGLGPQETQYF
CDR3nt: TGTGCCAGCAGCCCGGGATTAGGGCCTCAAGAGACCCAGTACTTC

abundance: NA
v_gene: TRBV2
d_gene: TRBD2
j_gene: TRBJ2-1
CDR3aa: CASRATSGGANEQFF
CDR3nt: TGTGCCAGCAGGGCCACTAGCGGGGGGGCTAATGAGCAGTTCTTC

abundance: NA
v_gene: TRBV4-1
d_gene: TRBD1
j_gene: TRBJ1-1
CDR3aa: CASSQGNRGVGTEAFF
CDR3nt: TGCGCCAGCAGCCAAGGTAACAGGGGCGTAGGAACTGAAGCTTTCTTT

abundance: NA
v_gene: TRBV9
d_gene: TRBD1
j_gene: TRBJ1-4
CDR3aa: CAPWGTGQRNEKLFF
CDR3nt: TGTGCCCCATGGGGGACAGGCCAACGTAATGAAAAACTGTTTTTT

abundance: NA
v_gene: TRBV6-1
d_gene: TRBD1
j_gene: TRBJ2-3
CDR3aa: CASSEAPATGDTQYF
CDR3nt: TGTGCCAGCAGTGAAGCGCCCGCGACAGGGGATACGCAGTATTTT

abundance: NA
v_gene: TRBV4-2
d_gene: TRBD1
j_gene: TRBJ2-7
CDR3aa: CASSQDQGAIREQYF
CDR3nt: TGTGCCAGCAGCCAAGATCAGGGGGCAATCCGCGAGCAGTACTTC

abundance: NA
v_gene: TRBV14
d_gene: TRBD1
j_gene: TRBJ2-7
CDR3aa: CASSQDTGTGVPGTYEQYF
CDR3nt: TGTGCCAGCAGCCAAGATACCGGGACAGGGGTACCGGGAACCTACGAGCAGTACTTC

abundance: NA
v_gene: TRBV27
d_gene: NA
j_gene: TRBJ1-4
CDR3aa: CASSSLPGPREGLNEKLFF
CDR3nt: TGTGCCAGCAGTTCGCTTCCGGGACCAAGGGAAGGGTTGAATGAAAAACTGTTTTTT

abundance: NA
v_gene: TRBV11-3
d_gene: TRBD2
j_gene: TRBJ2-7
CDR3aa: CASSLEAGARSYEQYF
CDR3nt: TGTGCCAGCAGCCTCGAGGCGGGAGCCCGCTCCTACGAGCAGTACTTC

abundance: NA
v_gene: TRBV9
d_gene: NA
j_gene: TRBJ1-5
CDR3aa: CASSVDGTSNQPQHF
CDR3nt: TGTGCCAGCAGCGTAGACGGGACGAGCAATCAGCCCCAGCATTTT

abundance: NA
v_gene: TRBV4-1
d_gene: NA
j_gene: TRBJ2-5
CDR3aa: CASSQDPGSGETQYF
CDR3nt: TGCGCCAGCAGCCAAGATCCAGGGTCGGGCGAGACCCAGTACTTC

abundance: once
v_gene: TRBV4-1
d_gene: NA
j_gene: TRBJ2-1
CDR3aa: CASSQDRPEQFF
CDR3nt: TGCGCCAGCAGCCAAGATCGGCCTGAGCAGTTCTTC

abundance: NA
v_gene: TRBV7-9
d_gene: TRBD1
j_gene: TRBJ1-4
CDR3aa: CASRLGGGNEKLFF
CDR3nt: TGTGCCAGCAGGTTAGGGGGCGGAAATGAAAAACTGTTTTTT